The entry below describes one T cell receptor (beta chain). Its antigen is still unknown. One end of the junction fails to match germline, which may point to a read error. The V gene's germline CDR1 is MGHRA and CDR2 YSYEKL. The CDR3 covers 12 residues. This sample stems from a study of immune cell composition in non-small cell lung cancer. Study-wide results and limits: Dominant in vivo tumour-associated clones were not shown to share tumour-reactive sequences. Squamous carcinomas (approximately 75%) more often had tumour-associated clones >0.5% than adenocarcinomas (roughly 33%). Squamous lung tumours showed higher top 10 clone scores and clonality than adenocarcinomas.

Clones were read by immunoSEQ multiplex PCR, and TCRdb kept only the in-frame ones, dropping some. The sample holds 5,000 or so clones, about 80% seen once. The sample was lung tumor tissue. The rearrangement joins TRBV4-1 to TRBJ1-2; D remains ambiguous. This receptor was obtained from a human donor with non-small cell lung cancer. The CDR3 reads CASSPRQGVFSF. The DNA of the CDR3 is TGCGCCAGCAGCCCGCGGCAAGGCGTTTTCTCCTTC.